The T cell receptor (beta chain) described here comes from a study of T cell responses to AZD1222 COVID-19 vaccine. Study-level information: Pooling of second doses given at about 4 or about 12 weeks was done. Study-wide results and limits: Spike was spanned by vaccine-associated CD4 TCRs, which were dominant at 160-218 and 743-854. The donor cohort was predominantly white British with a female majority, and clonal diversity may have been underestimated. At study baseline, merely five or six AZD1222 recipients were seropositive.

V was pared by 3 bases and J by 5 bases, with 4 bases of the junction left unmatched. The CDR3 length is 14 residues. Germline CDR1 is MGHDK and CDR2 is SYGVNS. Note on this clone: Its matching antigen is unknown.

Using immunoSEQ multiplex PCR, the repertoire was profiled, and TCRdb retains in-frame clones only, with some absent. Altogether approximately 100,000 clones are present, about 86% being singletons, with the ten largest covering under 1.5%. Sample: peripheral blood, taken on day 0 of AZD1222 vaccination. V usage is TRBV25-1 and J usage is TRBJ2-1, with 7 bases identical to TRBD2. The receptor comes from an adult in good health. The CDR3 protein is CASSDRAGDNEQFF. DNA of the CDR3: TGTGCCAGCAGTGATCGGGCGGGAGACAATGAGCAGTTCTTC.